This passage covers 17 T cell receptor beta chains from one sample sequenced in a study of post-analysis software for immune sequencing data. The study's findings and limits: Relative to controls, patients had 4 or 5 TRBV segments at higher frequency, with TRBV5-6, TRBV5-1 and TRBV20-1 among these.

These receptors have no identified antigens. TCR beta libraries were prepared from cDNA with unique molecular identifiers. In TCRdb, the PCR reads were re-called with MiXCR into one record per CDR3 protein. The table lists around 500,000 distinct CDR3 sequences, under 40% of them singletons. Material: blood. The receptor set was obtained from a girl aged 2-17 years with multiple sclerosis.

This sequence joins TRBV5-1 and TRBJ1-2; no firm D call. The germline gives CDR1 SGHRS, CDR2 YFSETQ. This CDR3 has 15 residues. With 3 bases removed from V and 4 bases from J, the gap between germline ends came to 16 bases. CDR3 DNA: TGCGCCAGCAGCTCACCCCGAGGACTTGCCTATGGCTACACCTTC. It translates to CASSSPRGLAYGYTF. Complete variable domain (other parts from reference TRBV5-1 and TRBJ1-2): KAGVTQTPRYLIKTRGQQVTLSCSPISGHRSVSWYQQTPGQGLQFLFEYFSETQRNKGNFPGRFSGRQFSNSRSEMNVSTLELGDSALYLCASSSPRGLAYGYTFGSGTRLTVV.

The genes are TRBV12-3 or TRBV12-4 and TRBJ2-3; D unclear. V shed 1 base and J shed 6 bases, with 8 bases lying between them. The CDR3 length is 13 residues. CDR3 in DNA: TGTGCCAGCAGTTTAGAGACCCAGGATACGCAGTATTTT. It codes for CASSLETQDTQYF.

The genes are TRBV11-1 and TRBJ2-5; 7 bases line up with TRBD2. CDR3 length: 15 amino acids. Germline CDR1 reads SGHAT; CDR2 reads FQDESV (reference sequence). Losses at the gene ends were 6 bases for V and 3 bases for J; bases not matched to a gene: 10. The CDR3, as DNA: TGTGCCAGCAGGACTCTCGGGGCGGGGGAAGAGACCCAGTACTTC. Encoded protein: CASRTLGAGEETQYF. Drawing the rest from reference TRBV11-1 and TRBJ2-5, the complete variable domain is EAEVAQSPRYKITEKSQAVAFWCDPISGHATLYWYRQILGQGPELLVQFQDESVVDDSQLPKDRFSAERLKGVDSTLKIQPAELGDSAMYLCASRTLGAGEETQYFGPGTRLLVL.

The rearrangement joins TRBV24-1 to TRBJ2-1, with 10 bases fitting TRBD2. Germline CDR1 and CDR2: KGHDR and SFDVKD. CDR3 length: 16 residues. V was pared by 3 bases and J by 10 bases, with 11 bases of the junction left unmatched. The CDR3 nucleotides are TGTGCCACCAGTGATCTGGCAGCGGGGGGGCCACAAGAGCAGTTCTTC. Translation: CATSDLAAGGPQEQFF.

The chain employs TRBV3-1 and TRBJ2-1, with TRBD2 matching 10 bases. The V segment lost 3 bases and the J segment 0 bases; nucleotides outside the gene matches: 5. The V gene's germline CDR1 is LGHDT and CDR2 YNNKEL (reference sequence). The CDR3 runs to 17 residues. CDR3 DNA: TGTGCCAGCAGCCAGCCAGCGGGGGGGCCCTCCTACAATGAGCAGTTCTTC. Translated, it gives CASSQPAGGPSYNEQFF.

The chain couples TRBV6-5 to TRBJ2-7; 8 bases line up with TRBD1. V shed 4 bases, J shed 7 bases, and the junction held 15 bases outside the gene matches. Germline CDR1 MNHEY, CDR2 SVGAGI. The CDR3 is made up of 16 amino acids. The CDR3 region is CASSSAGTGSYNEQYF. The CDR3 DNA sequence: TGTGCCAGCAGTTCCGCCGGGACAGGCTCCTACAATGAGCAGTACTTC.

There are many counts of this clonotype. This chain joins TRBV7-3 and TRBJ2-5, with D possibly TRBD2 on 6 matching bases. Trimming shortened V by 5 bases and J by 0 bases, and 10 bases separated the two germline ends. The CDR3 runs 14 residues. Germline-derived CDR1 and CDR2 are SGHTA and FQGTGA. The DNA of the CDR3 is TGTGCCAGCAGCCCGGGGGACCACCAAGAGACCCAGTACTTC. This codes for CASSPGDHQETQYF.

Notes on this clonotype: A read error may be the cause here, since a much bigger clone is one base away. The CDR3 region is CSTTIRQDSYNEQFF. Here the CDR3 DNA reads TGCAGCACGACCATAAGACAGGACTCCTACAATGAGCAGTTCTTC. The chain links TRBV20-1 to TRBJ2-1; TRBD1 is a possible D gene (6 bases). This CDR3 has 15 amino acids. The germline V gene encodes CDR1 DFQATT and CDR2 SNEGSKA (reference sequence).

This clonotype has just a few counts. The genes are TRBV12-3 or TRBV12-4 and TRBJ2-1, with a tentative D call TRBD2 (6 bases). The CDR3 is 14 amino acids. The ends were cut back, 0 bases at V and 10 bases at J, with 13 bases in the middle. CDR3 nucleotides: TGTGCCAGCAGTTTAGCAAGACTAGTGGTGGAGCAGTTCTTC. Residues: CASSLARLVVEQFF.

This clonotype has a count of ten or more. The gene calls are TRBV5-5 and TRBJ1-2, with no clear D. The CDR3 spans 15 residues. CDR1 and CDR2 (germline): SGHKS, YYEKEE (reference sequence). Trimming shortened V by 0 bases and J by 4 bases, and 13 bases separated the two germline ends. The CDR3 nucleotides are TGTGCCAGCAGCTTGGTTTCAGGCACCACCTATGGCTACACCTTC. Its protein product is CASSLVSGTTYGYTF.

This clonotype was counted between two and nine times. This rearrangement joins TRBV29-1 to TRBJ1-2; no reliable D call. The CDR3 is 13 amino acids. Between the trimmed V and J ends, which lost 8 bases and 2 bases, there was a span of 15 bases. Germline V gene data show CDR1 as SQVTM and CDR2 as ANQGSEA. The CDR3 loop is CSPYRVNNYGYTF. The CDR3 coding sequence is TGCAGCCCTTACCGGGTTAACAACTATGGCTACACCTTC.

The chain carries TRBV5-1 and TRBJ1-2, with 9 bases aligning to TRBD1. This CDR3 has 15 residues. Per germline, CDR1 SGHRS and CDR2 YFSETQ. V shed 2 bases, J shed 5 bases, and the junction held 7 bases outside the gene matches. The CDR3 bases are TGCGCCAGCAGCTTCGGGGACAGGGTTCGGTATGGCTACACCTTC. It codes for CASSFGDRVRYGYTF.

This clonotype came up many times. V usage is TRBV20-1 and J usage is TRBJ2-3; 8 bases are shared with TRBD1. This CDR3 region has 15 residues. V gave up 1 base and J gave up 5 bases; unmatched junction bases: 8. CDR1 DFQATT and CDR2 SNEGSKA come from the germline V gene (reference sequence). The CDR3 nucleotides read TGCAGTGCTAGAGGCCGGACAGGGAGGATAGATACGCAGTATTTT. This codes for CSARGRTGRIDTQYF.

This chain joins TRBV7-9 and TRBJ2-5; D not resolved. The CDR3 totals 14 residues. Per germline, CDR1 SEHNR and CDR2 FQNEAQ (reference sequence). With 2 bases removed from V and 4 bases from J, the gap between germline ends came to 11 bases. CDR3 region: CASSLKPSGETQYF. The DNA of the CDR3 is TGTGCCAGCAGCTTAAAGCCGAGTGGAGAGACCCAGTACTTC.

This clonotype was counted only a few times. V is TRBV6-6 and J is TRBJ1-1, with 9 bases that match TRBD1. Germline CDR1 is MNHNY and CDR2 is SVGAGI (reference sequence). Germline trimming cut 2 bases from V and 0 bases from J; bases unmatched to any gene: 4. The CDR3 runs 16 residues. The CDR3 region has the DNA TGTGCCAGCAGTTACCTCACAGGGGGCCTGAACACTGAAGCTTTCTTT. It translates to CASSYLTGGLNTEAFF.

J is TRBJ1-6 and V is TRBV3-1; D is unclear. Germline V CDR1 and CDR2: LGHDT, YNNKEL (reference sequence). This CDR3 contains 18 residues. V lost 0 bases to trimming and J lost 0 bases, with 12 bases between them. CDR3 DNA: TGTGCCAGCAGCCAAGATCGGTCGGCGAGCTCCTATAATTCACCCCTCCACTTT. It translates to CASSQDRSASSYNSPLHF.

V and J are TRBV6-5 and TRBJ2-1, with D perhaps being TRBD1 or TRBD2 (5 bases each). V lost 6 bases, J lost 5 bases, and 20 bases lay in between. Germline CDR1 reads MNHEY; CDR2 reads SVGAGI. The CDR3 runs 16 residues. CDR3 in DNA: TGTGCCAGCAGATACATCCGGGACGGAGATAACAATGAGCAGTTCTTC. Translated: CASRYIRDGDNNEQFF.